The entry that follows covers one TCR beta chain sequence. These data originate in a study of T cell responses to AZD1222 COVID-19 vaccine. Germline CDR1 is SGHAT and CDR2 is FQNNGV. The CDR3 is 12 amino acids. V was shortened by 2 bases and J by 8 bases, with 7 bases between the two germline ends. Repertoires were generated with immunoSEQ multiplex PCR, while TCRdb's copy carries only in-frame clones and drops some. The table lists 65,000 to 100,000 clones, approximately 80% of them singletons, with around 20% in the top ten. V and J are TRBV11-2 and TRBJ2-1; D is undetermined. Sequencing was performed on peripheral blood, taken on day 0 of AZD1222 vaccination. The TCR sequence derives from an adult in good health. Here the CDR3 reads CASSLRSDEQFF. For the CDR3, the DNA is TGTGCCAGCAGCTTAAGAAGCGATGAGCAGTTCTTC.